Here is one T cell receptor beta chain with its context. The antigen is undetermined. The V end lost 0 bases, the J end lost 5 bases, and 15 bases lay between the germline ends. In germline, CDR1 is SGHNT, CDR2 YYREEE (reference sequence). This CDR3 is built from 16 residues. The donors were members of the 120-subject validation cohort (separate from the approximately 670-subject first cohort). The record originates from a study of cytomegalovirus exposure and HLA in healthy donors. Turning to the study itself: Both the 120 validation repertoires and the 600 to 750 first-cohort repertoires used the same platform, as reported by a later analysis. General study results and limits: The classifier was said to identify cytomegalovirus status with high specificity and sensitivity. Cytomegalovirus-associated TCR beta chains were listed, numbering 150 to 200.

Only in-frame clones appear in the TCRdb table, and some are missing; sequencing was by immunoSEQ multiplex PCR. This sample carries under 200,000 clones, 91% of them seen once, and the ten largest clones take roughly 3%. V usage is TRBV5-4 and J usage is TRBJ1-5, with D perhaps matching TRBD1 (6 bases). The receptor's source is a woman under 30 in good health and CMV-seropositive. Sequencing input: PBMCs. CDR3 protein: CASSLGKGHPDQPQHF. CDR3 nucleotides: TGTGCCAGCAGCTTGGGTAAGGGACACCCTGATCAGCCCCAGCATTTT.